This paragraph covers one T cell receptor (beta chain) sequence. The antigen is unknown. The data originate from a study of beta chain features in type 1 diabetes. Looked up from germline, CDR1 is SNHLY and CDR2 is FYNNEI. V trimming: 4 bases; J trimming: 6 bases; junction bases outside the gene matches: 7. The CDR3 runs to 14 residues. Cells sorted by CD45RO/CCR7/CD25/CD127/CD95/CD27 comprised CD4+ naive, central memory, regulatory and stem cell-like memory cells. Of the isolated RNA, all was reverse transcribed, and so the sequenced material was expressed TCRB transcripts. Using immunoSEQ multiplex PCR, the repertoire was profiled, and TCRdb retains in-frame clones only, with some absent. The sample shows 150,000 to 200,000 clones, about 10% of them seen only once. Study-wide results and limits: PCR might favor shorter templates, but any such skew would affect patients and controls equally. Moderate yet significant TCRB CDR3 shortening was seen in Type 1 diabetes patients in all four CD4+ subsets. Relative to healthy donors, patients appeared to have naive, central memory and Treg TCRB repertoires that were more similar.

The chain employs TRBV2 and TRBJ1-1; TRBD1 matches 8 bases. The specimen sequenced was central memory CD4+ T cells from blood. This receptor was taken from a woman aged 25 to 39 with type 1 diabetes. CDR3 DNA: TGTGCCAGCAGTGGGGACAGGTTTGTACCTGAAGCTTTCTTT. Its protein product is CASSGDRFVPEAFF.